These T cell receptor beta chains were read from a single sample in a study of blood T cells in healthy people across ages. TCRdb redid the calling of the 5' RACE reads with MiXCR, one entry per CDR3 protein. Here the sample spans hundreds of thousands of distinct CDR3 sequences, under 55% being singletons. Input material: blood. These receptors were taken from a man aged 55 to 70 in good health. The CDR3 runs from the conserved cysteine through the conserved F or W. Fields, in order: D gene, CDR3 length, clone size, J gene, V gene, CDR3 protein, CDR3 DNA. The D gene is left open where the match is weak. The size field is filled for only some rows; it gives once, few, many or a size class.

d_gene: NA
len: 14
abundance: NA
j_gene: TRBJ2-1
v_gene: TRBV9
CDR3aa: CASSSAGVYNEQFF
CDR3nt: TGTGCCAGCAGCAGCGCAGGGGTTTACAATGAGCAGTTCTTC

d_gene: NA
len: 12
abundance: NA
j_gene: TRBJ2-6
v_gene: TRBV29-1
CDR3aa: CSVDEGANVLTF
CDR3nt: TGCAGCGTTGATGAGGGAGCCAACGTCCTGACTTTC

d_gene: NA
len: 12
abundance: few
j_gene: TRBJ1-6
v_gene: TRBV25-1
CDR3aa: CASSDGMSPLHF
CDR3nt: TGTGCCAGCAGTGATGGGATGTCACCCCTCCACTTT

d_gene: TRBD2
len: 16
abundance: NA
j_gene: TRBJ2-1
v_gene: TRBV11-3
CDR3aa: CASSKWGGVTYNEQFF
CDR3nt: TGTGCCAGCAGCAAGTGGGGGGGGGTAACCTACAATGAGCAGTTCTTC

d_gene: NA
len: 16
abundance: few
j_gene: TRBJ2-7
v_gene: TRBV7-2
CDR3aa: CASSLKQGIPLNEQYF
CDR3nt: TGTGCCAGCAGCTTAAAGCAGGGGATTCCGCTAAACGAGCAGTACTTC

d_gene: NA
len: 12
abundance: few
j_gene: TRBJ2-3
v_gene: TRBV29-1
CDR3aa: CSVETETDTQYF
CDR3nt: TGCAGCGTTGAGACGGAAACAGATACGCAGTATTTT

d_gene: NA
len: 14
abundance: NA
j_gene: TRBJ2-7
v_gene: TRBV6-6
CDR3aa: CASSTTDRNYEQYF
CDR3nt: TGTGCCAGCAGTACGACAGACAGGAACTACGAGCAGTACTTC

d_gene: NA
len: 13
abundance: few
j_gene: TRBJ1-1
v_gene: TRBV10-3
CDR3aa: CATQMGGNTEAFF
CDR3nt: TGTGCCACCCAGATGGGAGGAAACACTGAAGCTTTCTTT

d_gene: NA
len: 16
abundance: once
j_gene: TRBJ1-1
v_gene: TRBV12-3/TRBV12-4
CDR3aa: CASSSPSQGRGTEAFF
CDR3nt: TGTGCCAGCAGTTCCCCCTCTCAGGGGAGAGGGACTGAAGCTTTCTTT

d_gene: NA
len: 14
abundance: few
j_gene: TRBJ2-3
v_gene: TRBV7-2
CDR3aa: CASSSTAGTDTQYF
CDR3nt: TGTGCCAGCAGCTCCACCGCGGGCACAGATACGCAGTATTTT

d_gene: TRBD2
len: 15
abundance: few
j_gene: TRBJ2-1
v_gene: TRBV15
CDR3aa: CATSKSGTSGSEQFF
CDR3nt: TGTGCCACCAGCAAATCCGGGACTAGCGGTTCCGAGCAGTTCTTC

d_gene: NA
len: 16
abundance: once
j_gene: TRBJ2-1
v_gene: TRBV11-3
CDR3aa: CASSLDGRKGHDEQFF
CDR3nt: TGTGCCAGCAGCTTAGATGGGCGGAAGGGCCACGATGAGCAGTTCTTC

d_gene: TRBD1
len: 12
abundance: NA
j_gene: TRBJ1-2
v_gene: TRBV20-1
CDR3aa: CSARPQGYGYTF
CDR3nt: TGCAGTGCTAGACCACAGGGGTATGGCTACACCTTC

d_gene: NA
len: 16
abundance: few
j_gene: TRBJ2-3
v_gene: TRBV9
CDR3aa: CASSAGLSGNTDTQYF
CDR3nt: TGTGCCAGCAGCGCAGGACTATCCGGCAACACAGATACGCAGTATTTT

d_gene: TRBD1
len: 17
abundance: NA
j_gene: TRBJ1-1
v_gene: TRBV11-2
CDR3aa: CASSPGGASDSNTEAFF
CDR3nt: TGTGCCAGCAGCCCAGGGGGCGCGTCCGATTCGAACACTGAAGCTTTCTTT

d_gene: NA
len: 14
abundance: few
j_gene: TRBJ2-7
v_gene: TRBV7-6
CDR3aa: CASSLGPPYDEQYF
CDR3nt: TGTGCCAGCAGCTTAGGACCCCCTTACGACGAGCAGTACTTC